A selection of T cell receptor beta chains follows, all from one sample in a study of T cell responses to AZD1222 COVID-19 vaccine. Clones were sequenced by immunoSEQ multiplex PCR, and TCRdb holds only the in-frame ones, with some missing. The sample includes over 85,000 clones, around nine tenths of them seen just once. The sample consisted of peripheral blood, taken on day 0 of AZD1222 vaccination. These receptor sequences come from an adult in good health. CDR3s include the opening cysteine and the closing phenylalanine or tryptophan. The D gene is left open where the match is weak. Where a row states a size, it is once, few, many or the class of an expanded clone; other rows omit it.

CDR3: CASSFGLLNTEAFF
DNA: TGTGCCAGCAGTTTCGGTCTCTTGAACACTGAAGCTTTCTTT
D: NA
size: NA
V: TRBV27
J: TRBJ1-1

CDR3: CASSPERQTYGTDTQYF
DNA: TGTGCCAGCTCACCCGAACGACAGACTTATGGCACAGATACGCAGTATTTT
D: NA
size: NA
V: TRBV18
J: TRBJ2-3

CDR3: CASSLTSGNTIYF
DNA: TGTGCCAGCAGCTTGACCTCTGGAAACACCATATATTTT
D: NA
size: few
V: TRBV5-6
J: TRBJ1-3

CDR3: CASSPPTSGRAYTQYF
DNA: TGTGCCAGCTCACCACCGACTAGCGGGAGGGCCTACACGCAGTATTTT
D: TRBD2
size: NA
V: TRBV18
J: TRBJ2-3

CDR3: CASSPQTSYNEQFF
DNA: TGTGCCAGCAGCCCCCAGACTAGTTACAATGAGCAGTTCTTC
D: NA
size: NA
V: TRBV7-2
J: TRBJ2-1

CDR3: CARSLGVSSNTEAFF
DNA: TGTGCCAGAAGCTTAGGGGTCAGTTCGAACACTGAAGCTTTCTTT
D: NA
size: NA
V: TRBV7-5
J: TRBJ1-1

CDR3: CASSRGLAANTGELFF
DNA: TGTGCCAGCAGCCGGGGACTAGCGGCGAACACCGGGGAGCTGTTTTTT
D: TRBD2
size: NA
V: TRBV5-5
J: TRBJ2-2

CDR3: CASNDRGMGEGNEQFF
DNA: TGTGCCAGCAACGACAGGGGCATGGGTGAGGGAAATGAGCAGTTCTTC
D: TRBD1
size: NA
V: TRBV19
J: TRBJ2-1

CDR3: CANSQSQGVQPQHF
DNA: TGTGCCAACAGCCAGTCACAGGGGGTTCAGCCCCAGCATTTT
D: TRBD1
size: NA
V: TRBV3-1/TRBV3-2
J: TRBJ1-5

CDR3: CARGGTDQPQHF
DNA: TGTGCCAGAGGCGGGACAGATCAGCCCCAGCATTTT
D: TRBD1
size: NA
V: TRBV5-3
J: TRBJ1-5

CDR3: CASSSGTVNYGYTF
DNA: TGTGCCAGCTCTTCCGGGACAGTTAACTATGGCTACACCTTC
D: TRBD1
size: once
V: TRBV18
J: TRBJ1-2

CDR3: CASSQVLTGGLGYTF
DNA: TGCGCCAGCAGCCAAGTACTGACAGGGGGCCTTGGCTACACCTTC
D: TRBD1
size: NA
V: TRBV4-1
J: TRBJ1-2

CDR3: CASRRGGGQGAYEQYF
DNA: TGTGCCAGCAGACGAGGGGGCGGACAGGGTGCCTACGAGCAGTACTTC
D: TRBD1
size: few
V: TRBV7-2
J: TRBJ2-7

CDR3: CASSVGTGFGETQYF
DNA: TGTGCCAGCAGCGTGGGGACAGGGTTCGGGGAGACCCAGTACTTC
D: TRBD1
size: NA
V: TRBV9
J: TRBJ2-5

CDR3: CASSLGWGQGAEAFF
DNA: TGCGCCAGCAGCTTGGGATGGGGACAGGGGGCTGAAGCTTTCTTT
D: TRBD1
size: NA
V: TRBV5-1
J: TRBJ1-1

CDR3: CASSLQDSPLHF
DNA: TGTGCCAGCAGCTTACAGGATTCACCCCTCCACTTT
D: NA
size: NA
V: TRBV7-9
J: TRBJ1-6

CDR3: CASSYSSREQFF
DNA: TGTGCCAGCAGTTACTCGTCCCGGGAGCAGTTCTTC
D: NA
size: few
V: TRBV6-2/TRBV6-3
J: TRBJ2-1

CDR3: CASSLEGQGNTEAFF
DNA: TGTGCCAGCAGCCTAGAAGGACAGGGAAACACTGAAGCTTTCTTT
D: TRBD1
size: NA
V: TRBV11-2
J: TRBJ1-1

CDR3: CASSLVGLGDYGYTF
DNA: TGTGCCAGCAGCTTGGTGGGGTTAGGGGACTATGGCTACACCTTC
D: NA
size: NA
V: TRBV5-4
J: TRBJ1-2

CDR3: CASSIARSFIHGYTF
DNA: TGTGCCAGTAGTATAGCTCGTAGCTTCATCCATGGCTACACCTTC
D: NA
size: once
V: TRBV19
J: TRBJ1-2

CDR3: CASSQEWRGDGYGYTF
DNA: TGTGCCAGCAGCCAAGAGTGGCGGGGGGATGGCTATGGCTACACCTTC
D: NA
size: once
V: TRBV4-2
J: TRBJ1-2

CDR3: CAWSVLGLVGYTF
DNA: TGTGCCTGGAGTGTCCTGGGGCTGGTTGGCTACACCTTC
D: NA
size: NA
V: TRBV30
J: TRBJ1-2

CDR3: CAISVGGSTDTQYF
DNA: TGTGCCATCAGTGTTGGGGGAAGCACAGATACGCAGTATTTT
D: NA
size: NA
V: TRBV10-3
J: TRBJ2-3

CDR3: CASSPFGGANTEAFF
DNA: TGTGCCAGCAGCCCTTTCGGGGGGGCGAACACTGAAGCTTTCTTT
D: NA
size: NA
V: TRBV7-3
J: TRBJ1-1

CDR3: CASSSGLRGNTIYF
DNA: TGTGCCAGCAGCTCCGGACTGCGGGGAAACACCATATATTTT
D: NA
size: NA
V: TRBV7-9
J: TRBJ1-3

CDR3: CAISVPQGGVYEQYF
DNA: TGTGCCATCAGTGTTCCACAGGGGGGCGTTTACGAGCAGTACTTC
D: TRBD1
size: NA
V: TRBV10-3
J: TRBJ2-7

CDR3: CASSQTSRGQPQHF
DNA: TGTGCCAGCAGCCAAACATCCCGGGGTCAGCCCCAGCATTTT
D: NA
size: NA
V: TRBV3-1/TRBV3-2
J: TRBJ1-5

CDR3: CASRSHGVAPYGYTF
DNA: TGCGCCAGCAGGTCCCACGGGGTGGCTCCCTATGGCTACACCTTC
D: NA
size: once
V: TRBV10-1
J: TRBJ1-2

CDR3: CASSPRRTDEQFF
DNA: TGTGCCAGCTCACCAAGGCGGACCGATGAGCAGTTCTTC
D: NA
size: NA
V: TRBV18
J: TRBJ2-1

CDR3: CASSHPQGYAEQFF
DNA: TGTGCCAGCAGCCACCCACAGGGGTATGCTGAGCAGTTCTTC
D: TRBD1
size: NA
V: TRBV3-1/TRBV3-2
J: TRBJ2-1

CDR3: CASSSRQAGEYF
DNA: TGTGCCAGCAGTTCCCGACAGGCCGGGGAATACTTC
D: NA
size: NA
V: TRBV28
J: TRBJ2-7

CDR3: CASSSFPGLAGNNEQFF
DNA: TGTGCCAGTAGTAGCTTCCCGGGACTAGCGGGAAACAATGAGCAGTTCTTC
D: TRBD2
size: NA
V: TRBV19
J: TRBJ2-1

CDR3: CASSSSRVYGYTF
DNA: TGTGCCAGCAGCTCCTCCCGCGTCTATGGCTACACCTTC
D: NA
size: NA
V: TRBV9
J: TRBJ1-2

CDR3: CATSRGRVNQPQHF
DNA: TGTGCCACCAGCAGAGGGCGCGTCAATCAGCCCCAGCATTTT
D: NA
size: NA
V: TRBV15
J: TRBJ1-5

CDR3: CASSLTGLAGEETQYF
DNA: TGTGCCAGCAGCCTTACGGGACTAGCGGGGGAAGAGACCCAGTACTTC
D: TRBD2
size: NA
V: TRBV4-2
J: TRBJ2-5

CDR3: CASSQVSGTSYNEQFF
DNA: TGCGCCAGCAGCCAAGTGAGTGGTACCTCCTACAATGAGCAGTTCTTC
D: NA
size: NA
V: TRBV4-3
J: TRBJ2-1

CDR3: CASSLARFGNQPQHF
DNA: TGTGCCAGCAGCTTAGCCAGGTTTGGCAATCAGCCCCAGCATTTT
D: NA
size: NA
V: TRBV7-2
J: TRBJ1-5

CDR3: CASSPQGGTDHGYTF
DNA: TGTGCCAGCAGCCCCCAGGGGGGGACAGATCATGGCTACACCTTC
D: TRBD1
size: once
V: TRBV7-3
J: TRBJ1-2

CDR3: CASSLRGVSYNEQFF
DNA: TGTGCCAGCAGCTTACGCGGGGTGTCCTACAATGAGCAGTTCTTC
D: NA
size: NA
V: TRBV7-2
J: TRBJ2-1

CDR3: CASSPFSGSQETQYF
DNA: TGTGCCAGCAGCCCCTTCAGCGGGAGTCAGGAGACCCAGTACTTC
D: TRBD2
size: NA
V: TRBV7-9
J: TRBJ2-5

CDR3: CASSIGGSMNTEAFF
DNA: TGTGCCAGTAGTATTGGGGGGTCTATGAACACTGAAGCTTTCTTT
D: NA
size: NA
V: TRBV19
J: TRBJ1-1

CDR3: CASRAGSTFMGSPLHF
DNA: TGTGCCAGCAGGGCAGGGAGCACGTTTATGGGTTCACCCCTCCACTTT
D: NA
size: NA
V: TRBV2
J: TRBJ1-6

CDR3: CASSATGTSYEQYF
DNA: TGTGCCAGCAGCGCAACCGGGACATCCTACGAGCAGTACTTC
D: NA
size: NA
V: TRBV9
J: TRBJ2-7

CDR3: CASHDARTLGYTF
DNA: TGTGCCAGCCATGACGCTCGGACTCTGGGCTACACCTTC
D: NA
size: NA
V: TRBV28
J: TRBJ1-2

CDR3: CASSVSTGGSYNEQFF
DNA: TGTGCCAGCAGCGTATCAACAGGCGGCTCCTACAATGAGCAGTTCTTC
D: NA
size: NA
V: TRBV9
J: TRBJ2-1

CDR3: CASSLDRGLETQYF
DNA: TGTGCCAGCAGTTTGGACAGGGGGCTAGAGACCCAGTACTTC
D: TRBD1
size: NA
V: TRBV27
J: TRBJ2-5

CDR3: CASSPGSAGAQPQHF
DNA: TGCGCCAGCAGCCCCGGGTCGGCAGGGGCTCAGCCCCAGCATTTT
D: NA
size: NA
V: TRBV5-1
J: TRBJ1-5

CDR3: CASSFRRQLNTEAFF
DNA: TGTGCCAGCAGTTTTCGGCGACAGTTGAACACTGAAGCTTTCTTT
D: NA
size: NA
V: TRBV6-5
J: TRBJ1-1

CDR3: CASSEDRYRDTQYF
DNA: TGTGCCAGCAGTGAGGACCGATACAGAGATACGCAGTATTTT
D: NA
size: NA
V: TRBV6-1
J: TRBJ2-3